This is a list of T cell receptor beta chains from one sample in a study of control samples from healthy donors and cancer patients. Data came from immunoSEQ multiplex PCR; TCRdb stores just in-frame clones and leaves some out. The table has around 120,000 clones, around 88% seen once. Sequenced: blood. The receptor source for this set is a man in his forties in good health. Both conserved end residues are part of each CDR3. D genes are given only for firm matches. Clone sizes are given selectively: once, few, many, or a class where the clone is expanded.

d_gene: .
abundance: .
j_gene: TRBJ1-4
v_gene: TRBV19
CDR3nt: TGTGCCAGTCGTGACAGTGCAACTAATGAAAAACTGTTTTTT
CDR3aa: CASRDSATNEKLFF

d_gene: .
abundance: few
j_gene: TRBJ1-5
v_gene: TRBV9
CDR3nt: TGTGCCAGCGGGGGGGATCAGCCCCAGCATTTT
CDR3aa: CASGGDQPQHF

d_gene: .
abundance: few
j_gene: TRBJ1-1
v_gene: TRBV20-1
CDR3nt: TGCAGTGCTAGTCGGGTGAACACTGAAGCTTTCTTT
CDR3aa: CSASRVNTEAFF

d_gene: .
abundance: .
j_gene: TRBJ1-1
v_gene: TRBV30
CDR3nt: TGTGCCTGGACTCCCAAGCCAGTTTCAGCTTTCTTT
CDR3aa: CAWTPKPVSAFF

d_gene: .
abundance: .
j_gene: TRBJ1-1
v_gene: TRBV29-1
CDR3nt: TGCAGCGTTGGACACCAGGGAACTGAAGCTTTCTTT
CDR3aa: CSVGHQGTEAFF

d_gene: TRBD1
abundance: .
j_gene: TRBJ1-5
v_gene: TRBV2
CDR3nt: TGTGCCAGCAGTGAGTTCCAGGGGGCTTTCAATCAGCCCCAGCATTTT
CDR3aa: CASSEFQGAFNQPQHF

d_gene: TRBD1
abundance: .
j_gene: TRBJ1-2
v_gene: TRBV6-5
CDR3nt: TGTGCCAGCAACGAAGACAGGGACCTCTATGGCTACACCTTC
CDR3aa: CASNEDRDLYGYTF

d_gene: TRBD1
abundance: .
j_gene: TRBJ2-2
v_gene: TRBV30
CDR3nt: TGTGCCTGGAGTACCCGGGACAGGGACACCGGGGAGCTGTTTTTT
CDR3aa: CAWSTRDRDTGELFF

d_gene: .
abundance: .
j_gene: TRBJ2-3
v_gene: TRBV6-6
CDR3nt: TGTGCCAGCAGTGACGCGGCAGATACGCAGTATTTT
CDR3aa: CASSDAADTQYF

d_gene: .
abundance: .
j_gene: TRBJ1-2
v_gene: TRBV5-1
CDR3nt: TGCGCCAGCAGGGCGACGCAGGGATTCGATGGCTACACCTTC
CDR3aa: CASRATQGFDGYTF

d_gene: TRBD2
abundance: .
j_gene: TRBJ2-3
v_gene: TRBV7-9
CDR3nt: TGTGCCAGCAGCTCCGGGACTAGCTTCACAGATACGCAGTATTTT
CDR3aa: CASSSGTSFTDTQYF

d_gene: .
abundance: .
j_gene: TRBJ1-1
v_gene: TRBV7-9
CDR3nt: TGTGCCAGCAGCTTACAGGCTTCGAACACTGAAGCTTTCTTT
CDR3aa: CASSLQASNTEAFF